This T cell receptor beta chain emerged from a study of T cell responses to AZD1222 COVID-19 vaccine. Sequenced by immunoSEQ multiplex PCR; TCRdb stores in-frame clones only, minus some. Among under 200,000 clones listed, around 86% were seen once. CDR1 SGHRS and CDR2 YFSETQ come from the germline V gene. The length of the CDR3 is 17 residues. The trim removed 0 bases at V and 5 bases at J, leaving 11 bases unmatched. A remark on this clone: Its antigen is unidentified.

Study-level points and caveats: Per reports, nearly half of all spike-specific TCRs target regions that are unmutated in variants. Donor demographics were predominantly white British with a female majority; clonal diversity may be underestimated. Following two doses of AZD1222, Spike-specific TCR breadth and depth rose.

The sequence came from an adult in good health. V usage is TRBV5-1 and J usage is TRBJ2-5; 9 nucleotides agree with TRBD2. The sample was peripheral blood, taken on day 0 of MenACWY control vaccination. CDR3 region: CASSLGLAGQGVETQYF. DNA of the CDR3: TGCGCCAGCAGCTTGGGCCTAGCGGGGCAGGGGGTCGAGACCCAGTACTTC.